The rows below give T cell receptor beta chains drawn from one sample of a study of response to subunit inactivated influenza vaccine. Each CDR3 protein is one row after TCRdb ran MiXCR on the RT-PCR reads. The sample shows 450,000 to 700,000 distinct CDR3 sequences, 11% to 15% of them seen only once. The input for sequencing was PBMCs from blood, taken 11 to 12 days after vaccination. The receptors derive from a man aged 50 to 59 who received an inactivated influenza vaccine. The CDR3 runs from the conserved cysteine through the conserved F or W. D genes are given only for firm matches. The size of a clone is reported for some rows only, either as once, few or many, or as a class for expanded clones.

v_gene	j_gene	d_gene	abundance	CDR3aa	CDR3nt
TRBV7-7	TRBJ2-1	-	-	CASSLEARSEQFF	TGTGCCAGCAGCTTAGAGGCCCGGAGTGAGCAGTTCTTC
TRBV4-1	TRBJ2-1	TRBD2	-	CASSQGVAGEYNEQFF	TGCGCCAGCAGCCAAGGGGTAGCGGGGGAATACAATGAGCAGTTCTTC
TRBV11-2	TRBJ2-1	-	-	CASSLAGAISYNEQFF	TGTGCCAGCAGCTTAGCAGGGGCTATATCCTACAATGAGCAGTTCTTC
TRBV4-3	TRBJ2-5	TRBD2	-	CASSRTLAGGPSETQYF	TGCGCCAGCAGCCGCACCCTAGCGGGAGGGCCCTCCGAGACCCAGTACTTC
TRBV6-1	TRBJ2-5	TRBD1	-	CASGRDRVATQYF	TGTGCCAGCGGCCGGGACAGGGTTGCGACCCAGTACTTC
TRBV5-6	TRBJ2-7	-	-	CASSPTLGSYEQYF	TGTGCCAGCAGCCCCACCTTGGGGAGCTACGAGCAGTACTTC
TRBV6-5	TRBJ2-7	TRBD1	few	CASSYGGQGTYEQYF	TGTGCCAGCAGTTACGGTGGACAGGGGACCTACGAGCAGTACTTC
TRBV5-5	TRBJ1-1	TRBD1	-	CASSSGTGTAEAFF	TGTGCCAGCAGCTCCGGGACAGGGACCGCTGAAGCTTTCTTT
TRBV6-2/TRBV6-3	TRBJ2-5	-	-	CASSYSGGRQETQYF	TGTGCCAGCAGTTACTCTGGGGGAAGACAAGAGACCCAGTACTTC
TRBV24-1	TRBJ2-1	TRBD2	few	CATSDRRTSGAYNEQFF	TGTGCCACCAGTGACCGTCGGACTAGCGGAGCCTACAATGAGCAGTTCTTC
TRBV7-9	TRBJ1-4	TRBD1	many	CASSWGQVKDEKLFF	TGTGCCAGCAGCTGGGGACAGGTTAAGGATGAAAAACTGTTTTTT
TRBV19	TRBJ2-7	TRBD1	-	CASKPGQGTSYEQYF	TGTGCCAGTAAGCCGGGACAGGGGACCTCCTACGAGCAGTACTTC
TRBV4-1	TRBJ2-2	TRBD2	-	CASSQPMTSGGLLWTGELFF	TGCGCCAGCAGCCAACCTATGACTAGCGGGGGGTTATTATGGACCGGGGAGCTGTTTTTT
TRBV10-3	TRBJ2-1	TRBD1	few	CAIRTLDRGNEQFF	TGTGCCATCAGGACCCTGGACAGGGGCAATGAGCAGTTCTTC
TRBV15	TRBJ2-1	TRBD1	-	CATSSGTGYNEQFF	TGTGCCACCAGCAGTGGGACAGGGTACAATGAGCAGTTCTTC
TRBV2	TRBJ1-1	-	few	CASSGLSLGNTEAFF	TGTGCCAGCAGTGGCCTGAGTCTGGGGAACACTGAAGCTTTCTTT
TRBV5-6	TRBJ2-3	-	few	CASSLRRAYRDTQYF	TGTGCCAGCAGCTTAAGAAGGGCGTACCGAGATACGCAGTATTTT
TRBV20-1	TRBJ2-3	-	many	CSATASTDTQYF	TGCAGTGCCACGGCAAGCACAGATACGCAGTATTTT
TRBV20-1	TRBJ2-3	TRBD2	-	CSARELAGVADTQYF	TGCAGTGCTAGAGAGCTAGCGGGAGTAGCAGATACGCAGTATTTT
TRBV7-2	TRBJ2-3	-	-	CASSLDLGGDTQYF	TGTGCCAGCAGCTTAGATCTAGGGGGAGATACGCAGTATTTT
TRBV5-1	TRBJ2-5	-	-	CASSLRSSADPPETQYF	TGCGCCAGCAGCTTGCGTAGTAGCGCAGACCCCCCGGAGACCCAGTACTTC
TRBV15	TRBJ2-7	-	-	CATSPRGGSREQYF	TGTGCCACCAGCCCCCGTGGGGGGAGCAGAGAGCAGTACTTC
TRBV3-1	TRBJ2-7	-	-	CASSRSGTREQYF	TGTGCCAGCAGCCGGTCCGGGACCCGCGAGCAGTACTTC
TRBV9	TRBJ2-3	-	-	CASSVVGTQGTQYF	TGTGCCAGCAGCGTAGTAGGGACTCAGGGTACGCAGTATTTT
TRBV20-1	TRBJ2-6	-	-	CSAPQGANVLTF	TGCAGTGCCCCACAGGGGGCCAACGTCCTGACTTTC
TRBV20-1	TRBJ2-7	TRBD2	few	CSAGGSGAFYEQYF	TGCAGCGCTGGGGGTAGCGGGGCCTTCTACGAGCAGTACTTC
TRBV18	TRBJ2-2	-	-	CASSRVFGGELFF	TGTGCCAGCTCTCGTGTATTCGGCGGGGAGCTGTTTTTT
TRBV7-9	TRBJ2-3	TRBD2	few	CASSSKPQVAGGYTQYF	TGTGCCAGCAGCTCTAAGCCTCAAGTAGCGGGGGGATATACGCAGTATTTT
TRBV29-1	TRBJ2-3	-	many	CSVDTAPDTQYF	TGCAGCGTTGATACGGCCCCAGATACGCAGTATTTT
TRBV6-5	TRBJ2-3	-	many	CASSYGHTDTQYF	TGTGCCAGCAGTTACGGACACACAGATACGCAGTATTTT
TRBV7-9	TRBJ2-7	TRBD2	-	CASSFLVAGGGNEQYF	TGTGCCAGCAGCTTCCTCGTAGCGGGAGGGGGGAACGAGCAGTACTTC
TRBV7-6	TRBJ2-1	TRBD2	many	CASSLYNIGGSSYNEQFF	TGTGCCAGCAGCTTATATAATATCGGCGGGAGCTCCTACAATGAGCAGTTCTTC
TRBV12-3/TRBV12-4	TRBJ2-7	-	-	CASSFDTSGEQYF	TGTGCCAGCAGTTTTGATACTTCGGGAGAGCAGTACTTC
TRBV5-1	TRBJ2-1	TRBD1	few	CASSLAGQGGSEQFF	TGCGCCAGCAGCTTGGCCGGACAGGGGGGTTCGGAGCAGTTCTTC
TRBV29-1	TRBJ2-2	-	-	CSVPDKNTGELFF	TGCAGCGTTCCGGACAAGAACACCGGGGAGCTGTTTTTT
TRBV11-2	TRBJ1-1	-	few	CASSLMSSGTEAVF	TGTGCCAGCAGCTTGATGTCTTCGGGCACTGAAGCTGTCTTT
TRBV20-1	TRBJ1-4	-	few	CSALPGSGSTNEKLFF	TGCAGTGCTCTCCCAGGCAGTGGATCAACTAATGAAAAACTGTTTTTT
TRBV10-3	TRBJ2-1	TRBD1	-	CAISGLDRSSYNEQFF	TGTGCCATCAGTGGATTGGACAGGAGCTCCTACAATGAGCAGTTCTTC
TRBV7-9	TRBJ2-5	-	-	CASSNRLGEETQYF	TGTGCCAGCAGCAATAGATTGGGGGAAGAGACCCAGTACTTC
TRBV28	TRBJ2-7	-	-	CASSLFGSGSYEQYF	TGTGCCAGCAGTTTATTTGGCTCAGGCTCCTACGAGCAGTACTTC
TRBV28	TRBJ2-1	TRBD1	-	CASSLERTGGDEQFF	TGTGCCAGCAGTTTAGAAAGGACAGGGGGGGATGAGCAGTTCTTC